This entry lists 5 T cell receptor beta chains sequenced from one sample in a study of cytomegalovirus exposure and HLA in healthy donors. Measured with immunoSEQ multiplex PCR; TCRdb has only the in-frame clones, and not every one. The table records 260,000 or so clones, approximately 90% of them present only once. The sample was PBMCs. These TCRs come from a man between 18 and 29 years old in good health and CMV-seronegative.

A remark on this clone: The junction does not match germline at one end; this may be a read error. The V call is TRBV7-7, the J call TRBJ2-7; 9 bases are a match to TRBD1. Germline V gene lookup returns CDR1 SSHAT and CDR2 FNYEAQ (reference sequence). The CDR3 loop spans 13 amino acids. CDR3 nucleotide sequence: TGTGCTAGCAGCTTAAACGACAGGGGGGAGCAGTACTTC. It yields the protein CASSLNDRGEQYF.

The chain links TRBV7-8 to TRBJ2-7; the D gene is possibly TRBD1 (6 bases). Trimming took 5 bases from V and 7 from J, leaving 18 bases between them. CDR3 length: 14 amino acids. Germline V gene data show CDR1 as SGHVS and CDR2 as FQNEAQ. The CDR3 sequence: CASSRSGGEGEQYF. The CDR3 DNA follows: TGTGCCAGCAGCCGTAGTGGGGGCGAGGGAGAGCAGTACTTC.

This sequence joins TRBV2 and TRBJ2-7; 11 nucleotides line up with TRBD2. Unmatched junction bases numbered 2, after V lost 5 bases and J lost 5 bases. Per germline, CDR1 SNHLY and CDR2 FYNNEI. CDR3 length: 13 residues. The CDR3 loop is CASSLGLADEQYF. DNA for the CDR3: TGTGCCAGCAGTTTGGGACTAGCGGACGAGCAGTACTTC.

This clone was found a few times. The J gene is TRBJ2-3, the V gene TRBV19; D is perhaps TRBD1 (5 bases). This CDR3 region has 14 residues. Trimming stripped 6 bases from V and 2 bases from J, with 12 bases between. Germline V CDR1 and CDR2: LNHDA, SQIVND (reference sequence). The CDR3 is CASRGLGLTDTQYF. The DNA for the CDR3 is TGTGCCAGTAGGGGGTTGGGGCTCACAGATACGCAGTATTTT. Complete variable domain (other parts from reference TRBV19 and TRBJ2-3): DGGITQSPKYLFRKEGQNVTLSCEQNLNHDAMYWYRQDPGQGLRLIYYSQIVNDFQKGDIAEGYSVSREKKESFPLTVTSAQKNPTAFYLCASRGLGLTDTQYFGPGTRLTVL.

This sequence joins TRBV6-6 and TRBJ1-2; D not resolved. V was shortened by 2 bases and J by 8 bases, with 9 bases between the two germline ends. CDR1 MNHNY and CDR2 SVGAGI come from the germline V gene (reference sequence). The CDR3 loop spans 12 amino acids. CDR3 sequence: CASSYPWRGYTF. CDR3 in DNA: TGTGCCAGCAGTTACCCGTGGAGGGGCTACACCTTC.